The rows below give T cell receptor beta chains drawn from one sample of a study of Ad26.COV2.S vaccination and SARS-CoV-2 variants. The method was immunoSEQ multiplex PCR; TCRdb's version includes in-frame clones alone and lacks a portion of them. The data hold hundreds of thousands of clones, with around 93% observed a single time. The sequencing here drew on peripheral blood, taken in a trial of Ad26.COV2.S vaccine versus placebo. These receptors were taken from a person between 18 and 65 years old who received the Ad26.COV2.S COVID-19 vaccine or a placebo. Both conserved end residues are trimmed from each CDR3. Fields, in order: J gene, V gene, CDR3 protein.

>TRBJ2-3|TRBV4-3
ASSIGLRPTDTQY
>TRBJ1-1|TRBV6-5
ATNQNTEAF
>TRBJ2-5|TRBV12-5
ASGSSGGDQETQY
>TRBJ1-3|TRBV5-5
ASSLGDLLSGNTIY
>TRBJ1-2|TRBV9
ASSVGQSTTFNYGYT
>TRBJ1-1|TRBV18
ASSQSGVGNTEAF
>TRBJ1-1|TRBV14
ASKKGQNTEAF
>TRBJ2-5|TRBV19
ASSIEGETQY
>TRBJ2-2|TRBV6-5
ASSPGGAIDGELF
>TRBJ2-2|TRBV27
ASSQRDTGELF
>TRBJ2-2|TRBV24-1
ATSGSGHINTGELF
>TRBJ2-5|TRBV9
ASSPRGQGEETQY
>TRBJ1-4|TRBV7-9
ASSPPGGRGNEKLF
>TRBJ2-7|TRBV19
ASSSLPTSAEQY
>TRBJ2-4|TRBV18
ASSPDPTGSKNIQY
>TRBJ2-7|TRBV11-2
ASSLGPPGYEQY
>TRBJ1-1|TRBV7-6
ASSMGLGLGGTEAF
>TRBJ2-3|TRBV3-1/TRBV3-2
ASSQVLEVMAGSTDTQY
>TRBJ1-5|TRBV11-2
ASSLVSNQPQH
>TRBJ2-7|TRBV6-2/TRBV6-3
ASSFTDEQY
>TRBJ1-4|TRBV28
ASSTPGRGTNEKLF
>TRBJ2-5|TRBV4-1
ASSQQVRETQY
>TRBJ1-1|TRBV3-1/TRBV3-2
ASSPFDRGTEAF
>TRBJ2-7|TRBV6-4
ASSERDFLASYEQY
>TRBJ2-7|TRBV7-9
ASSLDRVYTYEQY
>TRBJ1-5|TRBV19
ASSIALLGGNQPQH
>TRBJ2-1|TRBV27
ASSPPADYNEQF
>TRBJ2-6|TRBV15
ATSREVAVAGANVLT
>TRBJ2-5|TRBV9
ASGKDGYYQETQY
>TRBJ2-4|TRBV23-1
ASSQVPSGGPRNIQY
>TRBJ2-5|TRBV4-1
ASSFTPLAGGVGSETQY
>TRBJ2-1|TRBV1
TSSQVGANLNNEQF